The rows below give T cell receptor beta chains drawn from one sample of a study of blood T cell repertoires in COVID-19. The data were produced by immunoSEQ multiplex PCR, yet TCRdb's version contains in-frame clones alone and is incomplete. The profile covers 60,000 to 70,000 clones, with roughly nine tenths appearing a single time and less than 8% taken by the ten largest. The sequenced sample consisted of peripheral blood. The receptors derive from a human donor in a cohort sampled during active COVID-19. Both conserved end residues are part of each CDR3. The order of the fields is J gene, D gene, clone size, V gene, CDR3 DNA, CDR3 protein. The D gene is left open where the match is weak. Rows may omit the clone size; those that give it use once, few, many or a size class.

TRBJ2-1 TRBD2 - TRBV9 TGTGCCAGCAGCGCCACTGGGGGGACTACGTACAATGAGCAGTTCTTC CASSATGGTTYNEQFF
TRBJ2-1 TRBD2 - TRBV7-9 TGTGCCAGCAGCGAGACTAGCGGGAAGGTTTACAATGAGCAGTTCTTC CASSETSGKVYNEQFF
TRBJ2-7 TRBD1 - TRBV18 TGTGCCAGCTCGCGCACCGGGACAGGGACCTACGAGCAGTACTTC CASSRTGTGTYEQYF
TRBJ2-7 TRBD2 - TRBV7-9 TGTGCCAGCAGCTTAGTTACTAGCGGGAGGCACGAGCAGTACTTC CASSLVTSGRHEQYF
TRBJ2-3 TRBD2 - TRBV29-1 TGCAGCGTTGGACGTAGCGGGACAGATACGCAGTATTTT CSVGRSGTDTQYF
TRBJ2-5 - - TRBV6-2/TRBV6-3 TGTGCCAGCAGCCAGGGGGAGACCCAGTACTTC CASSQGETQYF
TRBJ1-1 - - TRBV10-3 TGTGCCATCAGTGTCGGTCAGGTGAAGGACACTGAAGCTTTCTTT CAISVGQVKDTEAFF
TRBJ2-7 TRBD1 - TRBV18 TGTGCCAGCTCACTCGGACAGGCCCCCTCCTACGAGCAGTACTTC CASSLGQAPSYEQYF
TRBJ2-5 TRBD2 - TRBV7-9 TGTGCCAGCAGCAGGGTAGCGGGGGCGTACCAAGAGACCCAGTACTTC CASSRVAGAYQETQYF
TRBJ1-1 - - TRBV2 TGTGCCAGCAGGGCCGTGAACACTGAAGCTTTCTTT CASRAVNTEAFF
TRBJ2-7 TRBD2 - TRBV4-2 TGTGCCAGCAGCCAAGAACATTCAACTAGCGCCTACTCCTACGAGCAGTACTTC CASSQEHSTSAYSYEQYF
TRBJ2-3 - - TRBV9 TGTGCCAGCAGCGTAGTGCCAGGGCCATCTAGCACAGATACGCAGTATTTT CASSVVPGPSSTDTQYF
TRBJ2-1 TRBD1 - TRBV12-3/TRBV12-4 TGTGCCAGCAGTTTAGGGACAGGGACTGAGCAGTTCTTC CASSLGTGTEQFF
TRBJ1-2 - - TRBV2 TGTGCCAGCACCTACAGGGAGGGGTATGGCTACACCTTC CASTYREGYGYTF
TRBJ2-1 TRBD2 - TRBV5-1 TGCGCCAGCCAGGAGGCGGGGGGGCTTGAAGGTAATGAGCAGTTCTTC CASQEAGGLEGNEQFF
TRBJ1-2 - - TRBV19 TGTGCCAGTAGTATCGTGGCAGGGGTGGAGTACGGGCATGGCTACACCTTC CASSIVAGVEYGHGYTF
TRBJ2-1 TRBD2 - TRBV7-2 TGTGCCAGCAGCTTAGCACTAGCGGGTTACAATGAGCAGTTCTTC CASSLALAGYNEQFF
TRBJ2-5 - - TRBV11-2 TGTGCCAGCAGCTGGGGACGGGAGAGGGAGACCCAGTACTTC CASSWGRERETQYF
TRBJ1-1 TRBD1 once TRBV5-6 TGTGCCAGCAGTGGGCAGGGGGGTGAAGCTTTCTTT CASSGQGGEAFF
TRBJ1-5 - once TRBV7-9 TGTGCCAGCAGCGCTACAGGGAATCAGCCCCAGCATTTT CASSATGNQPQHF
TRBJ1-1 - once TRBV11-2 TGTGCCAGCAGCCGACAGGTGGGCACTGAAGCTTTCTTT CASSRQVGTEAFF
TRBJ2-3 - once TRBV5-4 TGTGCCAGCAGCTCCCCGCTAGCGTCAAGCACAGATACGCAGTATTTT CASSSPLASSTDTQYF
TRBJ1-1 TRBD1 - TRBV5-1 TGCGCCAGCAGCTTGGGGGACAGCGACACTGAAGCTTTCTTT CASSLGDSDTEAFF
TRBJ2-7 TRBD2 once TRBV7-2 TGTGCCAGCAGCTTAGCCCCTATCGGGACTAGCGGAAGAGAGCAGTACTTC CASSLAPIGTSGREQYF
TRBJ1-5 - - TRBV24-1 TGTGCCACCAGTAAGGGCGCCGGAGGGTATAGCAATCAGCCCCAGCATTTT CATSKGAGGYSNQPQHF
TRBJ1-2 TRBD1 once TRBV18 TGTGCCAGCTCCATCGAGACAGGGGGCTATGGCTACACCTTC CASSIETGGYGYTF
TRBJ2-5 - - TRBV30 TGTGCCTGGGGCTTTAATGCTCGCCGGGAGACCCAGTACTTC CAWGFNARRETQYF
TRBJ1-2 TRBD1 - TRBV27 TGTGCCAGCAGTCCCCAGACAGGGGCCCTAGGCTATGGCTACACCTTC CASSPQTGALGYGYTF
TRBJ1-5 - - TRBV4-1 TGCGCCAGCAGTATCTCGCGGGGCAATCAGCCCCAGCATTTT CASSISRGNQPQHF
TRBJ2-5 - - TRBV20-1 TGCAGTGTAGCAGTCCAAGAGACCCAGTACTTC CSVAVQETQYF
TRBJ2-4 TRBD2 - TRBV7-2 TGTGCCAGCAGCGCCACGGGACTAGCGGGGGGCAAGTCAGGAAACATTCAGTACTTC CASSATGLAGGKSGNIQYF
TRBJ1-5 - - TRBV10-2 TGCGCCAGCAGTGATCGGAGTCAGCCCCAGCATTTT CASSDRSQPQHF
TRBJ1-1 TRBD1 - TRBV19 TGTGCCAGTAGTATTAAACAGGGGGCGCCCACTGAAGCTTTCTTT CASSIKQGAPTEAFF
TRBJ1-3 TRBD1 - TRBV7-8 TGTGCCAGCAGCTTAGTGTCAGGGGGTGACACCATATATTTT CASSLVSGGDTIYF
TRBJ2-7 TRBD1 - TRBV6-2/TRBV6-3 TGTGCCAGCAGTTCCCATCTACAGGGGAACGAGCAGTACTTC CASSSHLQGNEQYF
TRBJ1-1 - - TRBV11-2 TGTGCCAGCAGCTTACGGGGGGCAGGGTACACTGAAGCTTTCTTT CASSLRGAGYTEAFF
TRBJ2-3 - once TRBV30 TGTGCCTGGAGTGTACTCGGAGTACCAGATACGCAGTATTTT CAWSVLGVPDTQYF
TRBJ2-5 TRBD1 - TRBV5-1 TGCGCCAGCAGCTGGGGACAGAGCCAAGAGACCCAGTACTTC CASSWGQSQETQYF
TRBJ1-4 TRBD1 once TRBV5-4 TGTGCCAGCAGCTACGGACAGGGGGCTGAAAAACTGTTTTTT CASSYGQGAEKLFF
TRBJ1-5 TRBD1 - TRBV6-2/TRBV6-3 TGTGCCAGCAGTTACTCGGCAGGGACAGGGAATCAGCCCCAGCATTTT CASSYSAGTGNQPQHF
TRBJ2-7 - - TRBV5-5 TGTGCCAGCAGCCCACGCGGGGCAGACGCCTACGAGCAGTACTTC CASSPRGADAYEQYF
TRBJ2-2 - - TRBV5-1 TGCGCCAGCAGCTTGTTATCTGCGAACACCGGGGAGCTGTTTTTT CASSLLSANTGELFF
TRBJ1-6 TRBD1 - TRBV6-1 TGTGCCAGCAGTGAAGTGGGGACAGGACGTTCACCCCTCCACTTT CASSEVGTGRSPLHF
TRBJ2-5 - - TRBV6-8 TGTGCCAGCAGCCGGTGGGGGGGCGATGAGACCCAGTACTTC CASSRWGGDETQYF
TRBJ1-1 TRBD1 - TRBV24-1 TGTGCCACCAGCCCCGGGGGACAGGGCCGGTCGGGCACTGAAGCTTTCTTT CATSPGGQGRSGTEAFF
TRBJ1-6 - once TRBV12-2 TGTGCAAGTCGCTCCTGGGGGGACGTTGATTCACCCCTCCACTTT CASRSWGDVDSPLHF
TRBJ2-7 - few TRBV28 TGTGCCAGCAGTTTGGTGGGAGATACTTCCTACGAGCAGTACTTC CASSLVGDTSYEQYF
TRBJ1-1 - - TRBV5-1 TGCGCCAGCAAGCAGGGGTTGAACACTGAAGCTTTCTTT CASKQGLNTEAFF
TRBJ1-3 - - TRBV7-2 TGTGCCAGCAGCTTTGGTACGGGGGCTGGAAACACCATATATTTT CASSFGTGAGNTIYF
TRBJ2-7 - - TRBV11-2 TGTGCCAGCAGCTTAGAGTGGTCAGGGCCCACCTACGAGCAGTACTTC CASSLEWSGPTYEQYF
TRBJ1-5 - - TRBV28 TGTGCCAGCAGTTTCCCGACGGCTAGGCCCCAGCATTTT CASSFPTARPQHF
TRBJ1-2 TRBD1 - TRBV19 TGTGCCAGTAGTCCCGACAGGGGAAACTATGGCTACACCTTC CASSPDRGNYGYTF
TRBJ2-3 - - TRBV28 TGTGCCAGCAGAACAAGCACAGATACGCAGTATTTT CASRTSTDTQYF
TRBJ1-1 - - TRBV28 TGTGCCAGCAGTCGCACTTTGGGGGCAGGTGGAGGGAACACTGAAGCTTTCTTT CASSRTLGAGGGNTEAFF
TRBJ2-3 TRBD2 - TRBV7-9 TGTGCCAGCAGCTTAGAATGGGGGGGAGGAACAGATACGCAGTATTTT CASSLEWGGGTDTQYF
TRBJ1-4 TRBD1 - TRBV6-6 TGTGCCAGCAGTTCGGGACAGGGGGAAAAACTGTTTTTT CASSSGQGEKLFF